This T cell receptor (beta chain) was identified in a study of blood T cell repertoires in COVID-19. About the study: Sources were T cells, B-cell-depleted T cells, or PBMCs; the material itself was cDNA or gDNA.

Libraries were prepared by immunoSEQ multiplex PCR; TCRdb keeps only in-frame clonotypes and omits some of them. The repertoire consists of approximately 170,000 clones, with roughly 90% occurring once and the leading ten covering around 17%. Trimming removed 6 bases from V and 3 bases from J; junction bases left unmatched: 9. There are 15 residues in the CDR3. CDR1 SGHNT and CDR2 YYREEE come from the germline V gene (reference sequence). Material for sequencing was peripheral blood. The origin of this receptor is a man aged 55 to 69 with active or convalescent COVID-19. The J gene is TRBJ2-3, the V gene TRBV5-4, with TRBD2 matching over 8 bases. The CDR3 protein is CASTLRSGSTDTQYF. CDR3 sequence (DNA): TGTGCCAGCACATTAAGGAGCGGGAGTACAGATACGCAGTATTTT.